These 32 T cell receptor beta chains were sequenced from one sample in a study of CD8+ T cells in alopecia areata (dated by TCRdb to between 2017 and 2018). Library preparation employed the immunoSEQ multiplex PCR assay. To provide template for TCR sequencing, every sample had RNA extracted and reverse transcribed into cDNA. Held by TCRdb, this immuneACCESS table contains in-frame sequences only and omits some clones. Under half of the omission traces to an unresolved V gene where checked; the cause of the rest is unknown. Counted in this sample were over 150,000 clones; roughly 50% of them appeared once. Of the sample, nearly 5% is held by the ten largest clones. The material sequenced was CD8+ T cells sorted from blood. The receptors were gathered from a human donor in good health.

The chain links TRBV29-1 to TRBJ1-1; D gene unclear. Germline CDR1 SQVTM, CDR2 ANQGSEA. The CDR3 spans 15 residues. Trimming pared 2 bases from V and 0 bases from J, leaving 13 bases between. The CDR3 sequence: CSVEFYNIMNTEAFF. For the CDR3, the DNA is TGCAGCGTTGAATTTTATAACATCATGAACACTGAAGCTTTCTTT.

The V call is TRBV5-8, the J call TRBJ1-1; D gene unclear. Germline CDR1 is SGHTS and CDR2 is YDEGEE. V gave up 0 bases and J gave up 6 bases, with 12 bases separating them. This CDR3 has 14 amino acids. In nucleotides, the CDR3 is TGTGCCAGCAGCTTGGGGCGGCTTAGGGCTGAAGCTTTCTTT. Protein sequence: CASSLGRLRAEAFF.

The rearrangement links TRBV7-8 to TRBJ1-1, with unresolved D. V gave up 5 bases and J gave up 0 bases, with 7 bases separating them. The CDR3 spans 13 residues. The germline V gene has CDR1 SGHVS and CDR2 FQNEAQ. The CDR3 region has the DNA TGTGCCAGCAGCCCTCCGATGAACACTGAAGCTTTCTTT. Amino acids: CASSPPMNTEAFF.

This chain joins TRBV2 and TRBJ2-2; 8 bases are shared with TRBD2. Germline assignment: CDR1 SNHLY and CDR2 FYNNEI. J gave up 4 bases and V 4 bases, and 2 bases lay outside the gene matches. This CDR3 is built from 14 residues. CDR3 amino acids: CASSGGGITGELFF. The CDR3 bases are TGTGCCAGCAGTGGCGGGGGGATCACCGGGGAGCTGTTTTTT.

This clone came up once. This chain joins TRBV7-3 and TRBJ2-7, with 10 nucleotides matching TRBD1. The CDR3 covers 15 residues. Germline CDR1 SGHTA, CDR2 FQGTGA. V shed 0 bases, J shed 3 bases, and the junction held 2 bases outside the gene matches. As DNA, the CDR3 is TGTGCCAGCAGCTTAACTGGACAGGGGGTCTACGAGCAGTACTTC. This codes for CASSLTGQGVYEQYF.

This chain uses TRBV4-1 with TRBJ1-1; no firm D call. CDR1 MGHRA and CDR2 YSYEKL come from the germline V gene. The germline V and J ends were trimmed by 5 bases and 4 bases, with 14 bases remaining between them. CDR3 size: 14 residues. The CDR3 nucleotides are TGCGCCAGCAGCAGCCCTATGGGTGGCACTGAAGCTTTCTTT. Protein sequence: CASSSPMGGTEAFF.

This clone was picked up many times. CDR3: CASSDKEMNTEAFF. CDR3 in DNA: TGTGCCAGCAGCGACAAGGAAATGAACACTGAAGCTTTCTTT. J is TRBJ1-1 and V is TRBV5-6; no firm D call. This CDR3 contains 14 residues. V dropped 4 bases and J dropped 0 bases, with 10 bases sitting between them. Germline values: CDR1 SGHDT, CDR2 YYEEEE.

CDR3 in DNA: TGCAGCGTTGAATATGTCGGGGCGGGGTACTATGGCTACACCTTC. As protein: CSVEYVGAGYYGYTF. V usage is TRBV29-1 and J usage is TRBJ1-2; D is possibly TRBD1 (5 bases). The CDR3 spans 15 residues. The germline V and J ends were trimmed by 2 bases and 3 bases, with 16 bases remaining between them. Germline V lookup: CDR1 SQVTM, CDR2 ANQGSEA.

V and J are TRBV7-9 and TRBJ2-5, with D unclear. The V and J ends lost 2 bases and 1 base respectively, with 11 bases between them. Germline V gene lookup returns CDR1 SEHNR and CDR2 FQNEAQ (reference sequence). The length of the CDR3 is 15 residues. The CDR3 sequence is CASSLLGSPQETQYF. The CDR3 region has the DNA TGTGCCAGCAGCTTATTAGGCAGTCCCCAAGAGACCCAGTACTTC.

This clone was counted only a few times. The chain uses TRBV4-1 and TRBJ1-5; D remains ambiguous. Per germline, CDR1 MGHRA and CDR2 YSYEKL. This CDR3 has 16 residues. V lost 1 base and J 2 bases, leaving 12 bases between the germline ends. CDR3 coding DNA: TGCGCCAGCAGCCAAGGCCTGCAGAACGGCAATCAGCCCCAGCATTTT. Translated, it gives CASSQGLQNGNQPQHF.

The CDR3 DNA follows: TGTGCCAGCAGCCCGGGACAAGCCCGCCCGCAGTACTTC. Translation gives CASSPGQARPQYF. This sequence joins TRBV13 and TRBJ2-4, with D perhaps matching TRBD1 (6 bases). Germline lookup yields CDR1 PRHDT and CDR2 FYEKMQ (reference sequence). The CDR3 has 13 amino acids. With 5 bases removed from V and 13 bases from J, the gap between germline ends came to 18 bases.

The CDR3 loop reads CSVPGGDTQYF. CDR3 DNA sequence: TGCAGCGTTCCGGGGGGTGATACGCAGTATTTT. The chain uses TRBV29-1 and TRBJ2-3; 7 bases line up with TRBD2. V gave up 5 bases and J gave up 6 bases; unmatched junction bases: 2. The CDR3 consists of 11 residues. Germline V gives CDR1 SQVTM, CDR2 ANQGSEA.

V and J are TRBV2 and TRBJ1-3, with D perhaps TRBD1 (5 bases). The CDR3 contains 13 residues. Germline-derived CDR1 and CDR2 are SNHLY and FYNNEI. V was pared by 6 bases and J by 0 bases, with 6 bases between. In nucleotides, the CDR3 is TGTGCCAGCAGAGACAGCTCTGGAAACACCATATATTTT. This sequence encodes CASRDSSGNTIYF.

The V gene is TRBV4-1, the J gene TRBJ2-6, with TRBD1 identical over 7 bases. The CDR3 covers 15 residues. CDR1 and CDR2 (germline): MGHRA, YSYEKL. V lost 6 bases and J lost 1; bases outside the gene matches: 3. CDR3 residues: CASSLGQSGANVLTF. CDR3 nucleotides: TGCGCCAGCAGTCTGGGACAGTCTGGGGCCAACGTCCTGACTTTC.

The chain combines TRBV7-9 with TRBJ2-5, with D perhaps TRBD1 (5 bases). Germline V gives CDR1 SEHNR, CDR2 FQNEAQ (reference sequence). V was cut by 8 bases and J by 1 base, with 17 bases left in between. The CDR3 consists of 15 residues. CDR3 sequence: CASGAFVRGQETQYF. As DNA, the CDR3 is TGTGCCAGCGGGGCCTTCGTTAGAGGCCAAGAGACCCAGTACTTC. Variable domain in full (rest from reference TRBV7-9 and TRBJ2-5): DTGVSQNPRHKITKRGQNVTFRCDPISEHNRLYWYRQTLGQGPEFLTYFQNEAQLEKSRLLSDRFSAERPKGSFSTLEIQRTEQGDSAMYLCASGAFVRGQETQYFGPGTRLLVL.

The rearrangement uses TRBV9 and TRBJ2-7, with 9 bases fitting TRBD1. Losses at the gene ends were 4 bases for V and 3 bases for J; bases not matched to a gene: 8. This CDR3 has 15 residues. The germline V gene has CDR1 SGDLS and CDR2 YYNGEE. DNA for the CDR3: TGTGCCAGCAGCCCCAGGGGACAGGGAAACTACGAGCAGTACTTC. Amino acid sequence: CASSPRGQGNYEQYF. Supplemented by reference TRBV9 and TRBJ2-7, the full variable domain reads DSGVTQTPKHLITATGQRVTLRCSPRSGDLSVYWYQQSLDQGLQFLIQYYNGEERAKGNILERFSAQQFPDLHSELNLSSLELGDSALYFCASSPRGQGNYEQYFGPGTRLTVT.

This sequence joins TRBV7-9 and TRBJ2-6; D unresolved. The germline CDR1 and CDR2 sequences are SEHNR and FQNEAQ (reference sequence). The CDR3 runs 15 residues. The V end lost 3 bases, the J end lost 0 bases, and 6 bases lay between the germline ends. The CDR3 nucleotides read TGTGCCAGCAGCTTTCAGATCTCTGGGGCCAACGTCCTGACTTTC. This gives the protein CASSFQISGANVLTF.

This clone came up once. The rearrangement links TRBV7-6 to TRBJ2-5, with D possibly matching TRBD1 (5 bases). CDR1 and CDR2 from the germline V gene are SGHVS and FNYEAQ. The CDR3 is 12 amino acids. The V end was cut by 8 bases, the J end by 6 bases, with 13 bases between. The CDR3 loop is CASGGASQTQYF. Here the CDR3 DNA reads TGTGCCAGCGGTGGGGCAAGTCAGACCCAGTACTTC.

V usage is TRBV29-1 and J usage is TRBJ1-2, with TRBD1 as a possible D gene (5 bases). The V and J ends lost 7 bases and 3 bases respectively, with 12 bases between them. The CDR3 covers 12 residues. CDR1 SQVTM and CDR2 ANQGSEA come from the germline V gene. CDR3: CSAEGADYGYTF. The DNA of the CDR3 is TGCAGCGCCGAAGGGGCTGACTATGGCTACACCTTC.

Details on this clone: One end of the junction does not line up with germline, which may come from a read error. The rearrangement joins TRBV29-1 to TRBJ1-2; D possibly corresponds to TRBD1 (6 bases). From germline, CDR1 is SQVTM and CDR2 ANQGSEA. This CDR3 spans 17 amino acids. The CDR3 DNA reads as TGCAGCGTGGAAGGGTGGGACACCCAAGAAGCTAACTATGGCTACACCTTC. This sequence encodes CSVEGWDTQEANYGYTF.

This chain links TRBV5-6 with TRBJ1-1; no reliable D call. Trimming cost V 1 base and J 4 bases, with 5 bases left between them. Per germline, CDR1 SGHDT and CDR2 YYEEEE. The length of the CDR3 is 12 residues. The CDR3 coding sequence is TGTGCCAGCAGCTTGAGGGTCACTGAAGCTTTCTTT. This codes for CASSLRVTEAFF.

V is TRBV5-1 and J is TRBJ2-1, with D perhaps matching TRBD1 (5 bases). CDR1 and CDR2 (germline): SGHRS, YFSETQ. The V end lost 0 bases, the J end lost 11 bases, and 6 bases lay between the germline ends. The CDR3 has 11 residues. CDR3 DNA sequence: TGCGCCAGCAGCTTGGCAGGGAAGCAGTTCTTC. It is translated as CASSLAGKQFF. Drawing the rest from reference TRBV5-1 and TRBJ2-1, the complete variable domain is KAGVTQTPRYLIKTRGQQVTLSCSPISGHRSVSWYQQTPGQGLQFLFEYFSETQRNKGNFPGRFSGRQFSNSRSEMNVSTLELGDSALYLCASSLAGKQFFGPGTRLTVL.

This clone has a single count. The genes are TRBV9 and TRBJ1-6; TRBD1 aligns across 8 bases. V shed 4 bases, J shed 4 bases, and the junction held 4 bases outside the gene matches. Germline V gene lookup returns CDR1 SGDLS and CDR2 YYNGEE. This CDR3 region has 15 residues. The CDR3 DNA sequence: TGTGCCAGCAGCCCAGGGACAGGTTATAATTCACCCCTCCACTTT. It translates to CASSPGTGYNSPLHF.

The CDR3 sequence is CATQATTNSPLHF. The DNA for the CDR3 is TGTGCCACCCAGGCCACGACGAATTCACCCCTCCACTTT. The chain carries TRBV15 and TRBJ1-6; D unresolved. The CDR3 runs 13 residues. V shed 8 bases and J shed 7 bases, with 12 bases lying between them. Germline CDR1 and CDR2: LNHNV and YYDKDF (reference sequence).

This clone was seen only once. This chain links TRBV6-5 with TRBJ1-1; D possibly corresponds to TRBD1 (5 bases). Between the trimmed V and J ends, which lost 0 bases and 0 bases, there was a span of 8 bases. Germline-derived CDR1 and CDR2 are MNHEY and SVGAGI. This CDR3 has 15 amino acids. The CDR3 here is CASSYSRGVNTEAFF. As DNA, the CDR3 is TGTGCCAGCAGTTACTCGAGGGGAGTGAACACTGAAGCTTTCTTT.

The chain is built from TRBV13 and TRBJ2-7; TRBD1 might be the D (5 bases). The CDR3 loop spans 13 amino acids. The ends were cut back, 2 bases at V and 5 bases at J, with 10 bases in the middle. Per the germline V gene, CDR1 is PRHDT and CDR2 is FYEKMQ (reference sequence). The CDR3 region is CASSLQGSHEQYF. In nucleotides, the CDR3 is TGTGCCAGCAGCTTACAGGGATCTCACGAGCAGTACTTC.

V and J are TRBV30 and TRBJ1-2; TRBD1 matches 8 bases. V lost 1 base, J lost 3 bases, and 7 bases stayed unmatched. Germline CDR1 is GTSNPN and CDR2 is SVGIG (reference sequence). The CDR3 sequence is 15 residues long. The CDR3 nucleotides are TGTGCCTGGAGTGGTACAGGGGGATCACACTATGGCTACACCTTC. Protein sequence: CAWSGTGGSHYGYTF.

The CDR3 here is CASSSSGGITGELFF. CDR3 DNA: TGTGCCAGCAGTAGTAGCGGGGGGATCACCGGGGAGCTGTTTTTT. The genes are TRBV2 and TRBJ2-2, with 10 bases that match TRBD2. The germline V gene has CDR1 SNHLY and CDR2 FYNNEI. Trimming took 5 bases from V and 4 from J; bases not matched to a gene: 4. The CDR3 length is 15 residues.

This CDR3 reads CASSPRADSGANVLTF. CDR3 coding DNA: TGTGCCAGCAGCCCCAGGGCTGACTCTGGGGCCAACGTCCTGACTTTC. V gene TRBV7-8 combines with J gene TRBJ2-6, with D maybe TRBD1 (5 bases). Per the germline V gene, CDR1 is SGHVS and CDR2 is FQNEAQ. This CDR3 is 16 amino acids long. V was shortened by 5 bases and J by 0 bases, with 11 bases between the two germline ends.

The genes are TRBV7-2 and TRBJ2-3; 7 positions match TRBD2. This CDR3 spans 14 amino acids. The V and J ends lost 5 bases and 1 base, in that order; junction bases with no gene match: 3. Germline assignment: CDR1 SGHTA and CDR2 FQGNSA. For the CDR3, the DNA is TGTGCCAGCAGCCGACTAGCTCGCACAGATACGCAGTATTTT. Its translation is CASSRLARTDTQYF.

The DNA of the CDR3 is TGTGCCACCAGCAGGGGACAGGGAAACACCTTC. Amino acid sequence: CATSRGQGNTF. The rearrangement joins TRBV15 to TRBJ1-2; 9 bases match TRBD1. V lost 3 bases and J lost 12; bases outside the gene matches: 2. The CDR3 spans 11 residues. Looked up from germline, CDR1 is LNHNV and CDR2 is YYDKDF (reference sequence).

The chain combines TRBV4-2 with TRBJ2-1, with TRBD2 identical over 8 bases. The germline gives CDR1 LGHNA, CDR2 YNFKEQ. Trimming removed 0 bases from V and 5 bases from J; junction bases left unmatched: 15. CDR3 length: 19 amino acids. The CDR3 region is CASSQDVTALAGPNNEQFF. The CDR3 region has the DNA TGTGCCAGCAGCCAAGATGTAACCGCCCTAGCGGGTCCGAACAATGAGCAGTTCTTC.